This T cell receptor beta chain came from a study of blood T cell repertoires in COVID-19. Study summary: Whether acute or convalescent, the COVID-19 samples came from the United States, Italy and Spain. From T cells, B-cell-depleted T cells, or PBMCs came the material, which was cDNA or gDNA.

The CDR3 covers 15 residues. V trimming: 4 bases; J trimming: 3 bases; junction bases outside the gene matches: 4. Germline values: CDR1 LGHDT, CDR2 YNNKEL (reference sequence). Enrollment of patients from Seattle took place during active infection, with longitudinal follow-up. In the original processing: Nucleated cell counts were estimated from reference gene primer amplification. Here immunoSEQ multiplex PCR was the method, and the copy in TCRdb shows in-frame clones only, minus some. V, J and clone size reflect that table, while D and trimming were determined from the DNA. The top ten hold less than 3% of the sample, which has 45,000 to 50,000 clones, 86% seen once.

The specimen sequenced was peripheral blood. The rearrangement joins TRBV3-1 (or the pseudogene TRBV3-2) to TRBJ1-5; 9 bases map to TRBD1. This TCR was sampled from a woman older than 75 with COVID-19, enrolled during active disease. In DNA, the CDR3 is TGTGCCAGCAGCCGGGGACAGGGATACAATCAGCCCCAGCATTTT. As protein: CASSRGQGYNQPQHF.